This T cell receptor (beta chain) was captured in a study of T cell responses to AZD1222 COVID-19 vaccine. Comment on this clone: Its antigen is unknown.

General study points: AZD1222 recipients seropositive at baseline numbered only 5 or 6. In all cases, repertoires were sampled only after the peak T cell response.

The data were produced by immunoSEQ multiplex PCR, yet TCRdb's version contains in-frame clones alone and is incomplete. The sample contains roughly 120,000 clones, around 94% of which appear only once. CDR1 LNHDA and CDR2 SQIVND come from the germline V gene (reference sequence). This CDR3 contains 14 residues. The V segment lost 9 bases and the J segment 6 bases; nucleotides outside the gene matches: 10. This chain links TRBV19 with TRBJ2-7, with TRBD2 matching over 11 bases. The receptor was derived from an adult in good health. The sample was peripheral blood, taken on day 0 of AZD1222 vaccination. The DNA for the CDR3 is TGTGCCAGCGGCAAACTAGCGGGAGAGGGCGAGCAGTACTTC. Its translation is CASGKLAGEGEQYF. The full variable domain, with the rest looked up from reference TRBV19 and TRBJ2-7, is DGGITQSPKYLFRKEGQNVTLSCEQNLNHDAMYWYRQDPGQGLRLIYYSQIVNDFQKGDIAEGYSVSREKKESFPLTVTSAQKNPTAFYLCASGKLAGEGEQYFGPGTRLTVT.